A selection of T cell receptor beta chains follows, all from one sample in a study of T-cell reconstitution after alpha-beta-depleted transplantation in children. MiXCR, applied by TCRdb to the PCR reads, yields one record per CDR3 protein. The profile shows hundreds of thousands of distinct CDR3 sequences, 10% to 15% of them singletons. The material sequenced was PBMCs, mostly from graft donor cells, taken 360 days after TCRalphabeta/CD19-depleted stem cell transplant. Receptors were obtained from a male patient between 5 and 17 years old who had a stem cell transplant for acute myeloid leukemia, so the T cells may come from the graft donor. CDR3s include the opening cysteine and the closing phenylalanine or tryptophan. D genes are given only for firm matches. Only some rows state a clone size, as once, few, many or a class for expanded clones.

v_call	clone_size	d_call	j_call	cdr3_length	cdr3_nt	cdr3_aa
TRBV7-6	.	TRBD1	TRBJ2-5	17	TGTGCCAGCAGCTCACCGGGACAGGGGGCGGTTGGGCGGATCCAGTACTTC	CASSSPGQGAVGRIQYF
TRBV29-1	few	.	TRBJ1-1	13	TGCAGCGTTGAAGGGGCGGGGAGCACTGAAGCTTTCTTT	CSVEGAGSTEAFF
TRBV7-8	.	TRBD2	TRBJ2-7	18	TGTGCCAGCAGCTTTTCGGGACTAGCGGGAAAGGTCCGCTACGAGCAGTACTTC	CASSFSGLAGKVRYEQYF
TRBV7-7	.	TRBD1	TRBJ2-7	15	TGTGCTAGCAGCCCCGGGGACAGGGTAAGGAACGAGCAGTACTTC	CASSPGDRVRNEQYF
TRBV7-9	.	.	TRBJ2-5	16	TGTGCCAGCAGCTTAGGCGACGGACCTAAAGGGGAGACCCAGTACTTC	CASSLGDGPKGETQYF
TRBV28	many	.	TRBJ2-5	13	TGTGCCAGCACCCCGGCAGCACAAGAGACCCAGTACTTC	CASTPAAQETQYF
TRBV7-6	many	TRBD2	TRBJ2-2	16	TGTGCCAGCAGCTCCCTTAGCGGGAGGGGCACCGGGGAGCTGTTTTTT	CASSSLSGRGTGELFF
TRBV7-2	.	TRBD2	TRBJ2-1	15	TGTGCCAGCAGCTTAGTTCGGGCGGGAGACCATGAGCAGTTCTTC	CASSLVRAGDHEQFF
TRBV5-1	.	.	TRBJ2-2	16	TGCGCCAGCAGCTTGGAGATAGGGCAGTCGACCGGGGAGCTGTTTTTT	CASSLEIGQSTGELFF
TRBV5-8	few	.	TRBJ2-2	15	TGTGCCAGCAGCTCCCCGACCCCGAACACCGGGGAGCTGTTTTTT	CASSSPTPNTGELFF
TRBV28	few	TRBD1	TRBJ2-7	15	TGTGCCAGCAGACCCCTAGACAGGGACGGACACGAGCAGTACTTC	CASRPLDRDGHEQYF